The source of this T cell receptor beta chain is a study of T cell changes during pregnancy in multiple sclerosis. The CDR3 length is 14 residues. Trimming shortened V by 0 bases and J by 2 bases, and 7 bases separated the two germline ends. Germline CDR1 reads SGHNT; CDR2 reads YYREEE (reference sequence). Generated by immunoSEQ multiplex PCR, the TCRdb table keeps only in-frame clones and is missing some. The sample records about 35,000 clones, approximately 89% being singletons. The TCR comes from a female donor in good health, enrolled as a control in a pregnancy study. The sample consisted of CD4+ T cells from peripheral blood mononuclear cells, taken after pregnancy. This chain connects TRBV5-4 to TRBJ2-3; D remains unclear. The CDR3 region is CASSLVRVTDTQYF. CDR3 coding DNA: TGTGCCAGCAGCTTGGTTCGGGTCACAGATACGCAGTATTTT.